These 16 T cell receptor beta chains originate from one sample sequenced in a study of response to subunit inactivated influenza vaccine. TCRdb analysed the RT-PCR reads with MiXCR anew, one entry per CDR3 protein. The data contain about half a million distinct CDR3 sequences, roughly 23% of them singletons. The material was CD4+ T cells sorted from PBMCs, obtained 4 to 6 days after vaccination. The receptors derive from a man aged 45-60 years who received an inactivated influenza vaccine.

The chain combines TRBV6-1 with TRBJ2-7; no firm D call. The CDR3 is made up of 14 amino acids. V shed 6 bases and J shed 2 bases, with 14 bases lying between them. The V gene's germline CDR1 is MNHNS and CDR2 SASEGT. The CDR3 sequence is CASSPLIGPYEQYF. CDR3 sequence (DNA): TGTGCCAGCAGCCCACTAATCGGTCCCTACGAGCAGTACTTC.

A few counts support this clonotype. A read error is possible here, since a much larger clone lies one base away. V usage is TRBV12-3 or TRBV12-4 and J usage is TRBJ1-1; D unclear. Deletions cut 2 bases from V and 1 base from J, with 5 bases between. The length of the CDR3 is 13 residues. CDR3 sequence reads: CASSLHENTEAFF. CDR3 nucleotide sequence: TGTGCCAGCAGTTTACACGAGAACACTGAAGCTTTCTTT.

This clonotype has a handful of counts. The chain couples TRBV12-3 or TRBV12-4 to TRBJ1-2; the D is unclear. V dropped 6 bases and J dropped 1 base, with 15 bases sitting between them. The CDR3 consists of 15 residues. DNA for the CDR3: TGTGCCAGCAGGAGCCAAGCGGGAATTAACTATGGCTACACCTTC. Translation gives CASRSQAGINYGYTF.

This clonotype has just a few counts. The chain employs TRBV3-1 and TRBJ1-1, with D hard to call. The V end lost 0 bases, the J end lost 4 bases, and 12 bases lay between the germline ends. The germline gives CDR1 LGHDT, CDR2 YNNKEL (reference sequence). The CDR3 is 15 residues long. The CDR3 bases are TGTGCCAGCAGCCAAGATGGTACAAGTGGCACTGAAGCTTTCTTT. It yields the protein CASSQDGTSGTEAFF.

This clonotype showed up just a few times. A read error may produce the germline difference seen at one junction end. The CDR3 here is CSAREGTASNQPQHF. CDR3 nucleotides: TGCAGTGCTAGAGAAGGGACGGCGAGCAATCAGCCCCAACATTTT. This sequence joins TRBV20-1 and TRBJ1-5; TRBD1 might be the D (5 bases). Per germline, CDR1 DFQATT and CDR2 SNEGSKA (reference sequence). This CDR3 has 15 residues.

CDR3 residues: CATSAGQGYNEQFF. CDR3 nucleotides: TGTGCCACCAGTGCGGGACAGGGATACAATGAGCAGTTCTTC. The chain links TRBV24-1 to TRBJ2-1; 9 bases line up with TRBD1. V was clipped by 5 bases and J by 4 bases; unmatched bases: 2. The length of the CDR3 is 14 residues. Germline V lookup: CDR1 KGHDR, CDR2 SFDVKD.

The V and J genes are TRBV7-6 and TRBJ2-3; D possibly corresponds to TRBD1 (5 bases). This CDR3 spans 14 amino acids. Per the germline V gene, CDR1 is SGHVS and CDR2 is FNYEAQ. The ends were cut back, 7 bases at V and 2 bases at J, with 13 bases in the middle. The CDR3 reads CASTQGSSTDTQYF. CDR3 nucleotides: TGTGCCAGCACCCAGGGATCTTCCACAGATACGCAGTATTTT. The full variable domain, completed using reference TRBV7-6 and TRBJ2-3, is GAGVSQSPRYKVTKRGQDVALRCDPISGHVSLYWYRQALGQGPEFLTYFNYEAQQDKSGLPNDRFSAERPEGSISTLTIQRTEQRDSAMYRCASTQGSSTDTQYFGPGTRLTVL.

The chain uses TRBV11-2 and TRBJ2-3; 13 bases are shared with TRBD2. The trim removed 5 bases at V and 3 bases at J, leaving 11 bases unmatched. The germline V gene has CDR1 SGHAT and CDR2 FQNNGV. The CDR3 runs 18 residues. The CDR3 loop is CASSPGLAGAVPTDTQYF. The CDR3 bases are TGTGCCAGCAGCCCCGGACTAGCGGGAGCGGTCCCGACAGATACGCAGTATTTT.

On this clonotype: One end of the junction does not line up with germline, which may come from a read error. The chain is built from TRBV9 and TRBJ2-1; D unresolved. The CDR3 runs to 17 residues. Germline V gene lookup returns CDR1 SGDLS and CDR2 YYNGEE. The CDR3 is CPSSVAGRAITYNEQFF. CDR3 bases: TGTCCCAGCAGCGTAGCTGGTCGGGCCATCACCTACAATGAGCAGTTCTTC.

The V gene is TRBV11-2, the J gene TRBJ1-6; 9 nucleotides align to TRBD1. This CDR3 has 16 residues. Germline CDR1 is SGHAT and CDR2 is FQNNGV. J lost 6 bases, V lost 6 bases, and 9 bases had no gene match. CDR3 sequence (DNA): TGTGCCAGCAGTTTGGACAGGGGAAAAGTTAATTCACCCCTCCACTTT. Protein sequence: CASSLDRGKVNSPLHF.

The CDR3 DNA is TGCGCCAGCAGCTCGACTCCTGGCTCCTACAATGAGCAGTTCTTC. The encoded protein is CASSSTPGSYNEQFF. J is TRBJ2-1 and V is TRBV5-1; D gene ambiguous. CDR3 length: 15 amino acids. V gave up 3 bases and J gave up 0 bases, with 10 bases separating them. From germline, CDR1 is SGHRS and CDR2 YFSETQ.

With regard to this clonotype: At one end the junction does not follow the germline gene, possibly because of a read error. The rearrangement uses TRBV20-1 and TRBJ2-7; TRBD2 might be the D (6 bases). Per germline, CDR1 DFQATT and CDR2 SNEGSKA (reference sequence). The CDR3 runs to 14 residues. The CDR3, as DNA: TGCAGTGCTAGAGAAGACGGGACTCTCTACGCGCAGTACTTC. This encodes CSAREDGTLYAQYF.

The gene calls are TRBV29-1 and TRBJ2-1; D remains ambiguous. V was cut by 7 bases and J by 3 bases, with 16 bases left in between. Germline V gene lookup returns CDR1 SQVTM and CDR2 ANQGSEA. This CDR3 contains 14 residues. CDR3 region: CSALGTALYNEQFF. The DNA for the CDR3 is TGCAGCGCTCTTGGTACAGCCCTCTACAATGAGCAGTTCTTC.

The chain couples TRBV20-1 to TRBJ2-3, with D possibly TRBD2 on 6 matching bases. CDR3 length: 15 residues. Germline V lookup: CDR1 DFQATT, CDR2 SNEGSKA (reference sequence). Between the trimmed V and J ends, which lost 2 bases and 5 bases, there was a span of 17 bases. CDR3 in amino acids: CSARPLARMGDTQYF. CDR3 bases: TGCAGTGCTAGACCTCTAGCGAGAATGGGAGATACGCAGTATTTT.

The table lists this clonotype with a few counts. The CDR3 coding sequence is TGCAGCGTTGAACCCCCCCGTAGCGGGGGGGCCCGTGAGCAGTTCTTC. Encoded protein: CSVEPPRSGGAREQFF. The V call is TRBV29-1, the J call TRBJ2-1, with 11 nucleotides matching TRBD2. The CDR3 extends over 16 amino acids. The V gene end was trimmed by 2 bases and the J gene end by 9 bases; junction bases not matched to a gene: 12. Germline lookup yields CDR1 SQVTM and CDR2 ANQGSEA.

The chain links TRBV18 to TRBJ2-7; TRBD2 might be the D (5 bases). The CDR3 runs to 15 residues. Germline V gene data show CDR1 as KGHSH and CDR2 as LQKENI. V lost 1 base and J lost 0, with 10 bases in between. The CDR3, as DNA: TGTGCCAGCTCACCACGCGCGGGTAGCTCCTACGAGCAGTACTTC. It translates to CASSPRAGSSYEQYF.